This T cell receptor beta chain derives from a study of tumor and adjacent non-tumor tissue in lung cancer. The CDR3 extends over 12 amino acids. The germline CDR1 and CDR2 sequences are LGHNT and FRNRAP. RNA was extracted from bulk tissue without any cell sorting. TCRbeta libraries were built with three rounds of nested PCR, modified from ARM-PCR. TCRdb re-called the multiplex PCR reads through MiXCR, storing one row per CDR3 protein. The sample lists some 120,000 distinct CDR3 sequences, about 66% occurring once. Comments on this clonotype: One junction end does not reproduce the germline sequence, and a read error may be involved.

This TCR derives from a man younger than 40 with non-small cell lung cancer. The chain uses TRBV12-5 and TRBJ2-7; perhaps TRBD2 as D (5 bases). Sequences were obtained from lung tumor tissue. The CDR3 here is CTSGLLIYEQYF. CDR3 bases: TGTACTAGTGGTTTGTTAATCTACGAGCAGTACTTC.